Below, 28 T cell receptor beta chains from the same sample are listed, as sequenced in a study of OX40 agonist ivuxolimab in advanced cancers. Using immunoSEQ multiplex PCR, the repertoire was profiled, and TCRdb retains in-frame clones only, with some absent. The repertoire holds over 85,000 clones, with about four fifths as singletons. The sequenced sample was CD4+ or CD8+ T cells sorted from blood, obtained in a trial of the OX40 agonist ivuxolimab. All receptors derive from an adult with an advanced solid tumor such as melanoma, head and neck, liver or kidney cancer.

The chain recombines TRBV5-6 with TRBJ1-2, with 8 bases matching TRBD1. The germline gives CDR1 SGHDT, CDR2 YYEEEE. CDR3 length: 17 residues. V shed 0 bases, J shed 8 bases, and the junction held 15 bases outside the gene matches. The CDR3 DNA sequence: TGTGCCAGCAGCTTGGCCGGGACAGGACCCCTATCTTACGGCTACACCTTC. Translating gives CASSLAGTGPLSYGYTF.

The chain links TRBV4-3 to TRBJ2-1, with 10 nucleotides matching TRBD2. CDR1 and CDR2 (germline): LGHNA, YSLEER. After removal of 0 bases from V and 11 bases from J, the junction contained 10 bases not matched to a gene. The CDR3 is made up of 16 amino acids. The CDR3 nucleotides are TGCGCCAGCAGCCAAGATACGGCTAGCGGGAGATTTCAGCAGTTCTTC. Translation: CASSQDTASGRFQQFF.

The CDR3 sequence: CASSSGGSGANVLTF. The CDR3 DNA follows: TGTGCCAGCAGCTCAGGGGGCTCTGGGGCCAACGTCCTGACTTTC. V gene TRBV11-3 combines with J gene TRBJ2-6; TRBD1 agrees at 7 bases. The CDR3 has 15 amino acids. Germline assignment: CDR1 SGHNT and CDR2 YENEEA. V lost 4 bases to trimming and J lost 0 bases; unmatched junction nucleotides: 0.

The chain uses TRBV2 and TRBJ2-4; 13 bases match TRBD2. This CDR3 contains 19 residues. V shed 6 bases, J shed 3 bases, and the junction held 14 bases outside the gene matches. CDR1 SNHLY and CDR2 FYNNEI come from the germline V gene. In nucleotides, the CDR3 is TGTGCCAGCAGCTCCCTACTAGCGGGGGGGCCGAGGGTCAAAAACATTCAGTACTTC. Protein sequence: CASSSLLAGGPRVKNIQYF.

V is TRBV6-1 and J is TRBJ1-1, with TRBD1 as a possible D gene (5 bases). Germline V gene sequence: CDR1 MNHNS, CDR2 SASEGT. The CDR3 loop spans 11 amino acids. Trimming took 6 bases from V and 11 from J, leaving 13 bases between them. The CDR3 protein is CASRELGEAFF. The DNA for the CDR3 is TGTGCCAGCAGGGAGTTGGGGGAGGCTTTCTTT.

The CDR3 coding sequence is TGTGCCAGCAGAGATGTAGGGGGGGCCAACGTCCTGACTTTC. It translates to CASRDVGGANVLTF. V usage is TRBV6-6 and J usage is TRBJ2-6; D unclear. With 6 bases removed from V and 4 bases from J, the gap between germline ends came to 10 bases. The CDR3 loop spans 14 amino acids. CDR1 is MNHNY, CDR2 SVGAGI, per germline (reference sequence).

The gene calls are TRBV4-3 and TRBJ1-3; 8 nucleotides align to TRBD1. V was clipped by 0 bases and J by 4 bases; unmatched bases: 5. The germline V gene has CDR1 LGHNA and CDR2 YSLEER. The CDR3 runs to 16 residues. The CDR3 DNA follows: TGCGCCAGCAGCCAAGATGCCGACAGGGGCGGAAACACCATATATTTT. Residues: CASSQDADRGGNTIYF.

This chain links TRBV28 with TRBJ1-6; D not certain. CDR3 length equals 12 residues. Per germline, CDR1 MDHEN and CDR2 SYDVKM. V lost 7 bases and J 10 bases, leaving 11 bases between the germline ends. The CDR3: CASKGTGSPLHF. The CDR3 DNA reads TGTGCCAGCAAGGGAACTGGATCACCCCTCCACTTT. Filled out from reference TRBV28 and TRBJ1-6, the complete variable domain reads DVKVTQSSRYLVKRTGEKVFLECVQDMDHENMFWYRQDPGLGLRLIYFSYDVKMKEKGDIPEGYSVSREKKERFSLILESASTNQTSMYLCASKGTGSPLHFGNGTRLTVT.

The chain links TRBV9 to TRBJ2-4; D perhaps matches TRBD2 (6 bases). In germline, CDR1 is SGDLS, CDR2 YYNGEE. The ends were cut back, 0 bases at V and 7 bases at J, with 11 bases in the middle. The CDR3 extends over 14 amino acids. The CDR3 coding sequence is TGTGCCAGCAGCGTAGGGAGGGGTCGGAACATTCAGTACTTC. It encodes CASSVGRGRNIQYF.

There are a few counts of this clone. The gene calls are TRBV10-3 and TRBJ2-1, with 7 bases that match TRBD2. The CDR3 is 15 amino acids. CDR1 is ENHRY, CDR2 SYGVKD, per germline. J lost 3 bases, V lost 7 bases, and 9 bases had no gene match. CDR3 DNA: TGTGCCATCACCGGGGAGGGAGGGAACTACAATGAGCAGTTCTTC. Protein sequence: CAITGEGGNYNEQFF.

The DNA of the CDR3 is TGTGCCAGCAGCTCCCTCCTAGCGGGGGGGGAGACCCAGTACTTC. This sequence encodes CASSSLLAGGETQYF. This chain connects TRBV7-3 to TRBJ2-5, with 12 bases that match TRBD2. J was trimmed by 5 bases and V by 4 bases; bases with no gene match: 5. The length of the CDR3 is 15 residues. In germline, CDR1 is SGHTA, CDR2 FQGTGA.

CDR3 protein: CASSRTENTGELFF. The CDR3 DNA reads TGTGCCAGCAGCCGGACAGAGAACACCGGGGAGCTGTTTTTT. The rearrangement links TRBV6-5 to TRBJ2-2, with a possible D match to TRBD1 (6 bases). Germline loops: CDR1 MNHEY, CDR2 SVGAGI. The CDR3 is 14 residues long. V shed 6 bases and J shed 1 base, with 9 bases lying between them.

V usage is TRBV6-5 and J usage is TRBJ2-5, with 9 bases fitting TRBD1. V lost 7 bases, J lost 6 bases, and 3 bases stayed unmatched. Germline assignment: CDR1 MNHEY and CDR2 SVGAGI. The CDR3 has 12 amino acids. CDR3 protein: CASNDRGKTQYF. The DNA for the CDR3 is TGTGCCAGCAATGACAGGGGGAAGACCCAGTACTTC.

The chain uses TRBV18 and TRBJ2-7; 7 bases are a match to TRBD1. Germline trimming cut 4 bases from V and 2 bases from J; bases unmatched to any gene: 2. Germline V gives CDR1 KGHSH, CDR2 LQKENI. The CDR3 is 13 residues long. CDR3 sequence: CASSLGQTYEQYF. The CDR3 DNA is TGTGCCAGCTCACTGGGACAGACCTACGAGCAGTACTTC.

The V gene is TRBV20-1, the J gene TRBJ2-1; D call uncertain. This CDR3 is built from 11 residues. V dropped 6 bases and J dropped 10 bases, with 13 bases sitting between them. Germline CDR1 reads DFQATT; CDR2 reads SNEGSKA (reference sequence). The CDR3 loop reads CSAIRFGEQFF. For the CDR3, the DNA is TGCAGTGCGATACGATTCGGGGAGCAGTTCTTC.

The table lists this clone with a count of one. The chain joins TRBV5-4 to TRBJ2-2; 7 bases match TRBD2. Germline V lookup: CDR1 SGHNT, CDR2 YYREEE (reference sequence). The CDR3 extends over 15 amino acids. With 4 bases clipped from V and 5 bases from J, the junction kept 8 bases outside the gene matches. The CDR3 protein is CASSPGGRRTGELFF. The CDR3 DNA reads as TGTGCCAGCAGCCCCGGCGGGAGACGTACCGGGGAGCTGTTTTTT.

This chain's CDR3 is CASTQPPADTQYF. The CDR3 DNA reads as TGTGCCAGCACCCAACCCCCCGCAGATACGCAGTATTTT. V gene TRBV7-2 combines with J gene TRBJ2-3, with D uncertain. Germline loops: CDR1 SGHTA, CDR2 FQGNSA. Between the trimmed V and J ends, which lost 7 bases and 4 bases, there was a span of 12 bases. The CDR3 covers 13 residues.

This rearrangement joins TRBV7-2 to TRBJ1-2, with a weak D call TRBD1 (5 bases). CDR3 length: 15 residues. The V gene's germline CDR1 is SGHTA and CDR2 FQGNSA. Trimming removed 5 bases at V and 7 bases at J, with 20 bases between. The CDR3, as DNA: TGTGCCAGCAGCCCAAATTCGGGACGTAATATTGGCTACACCTTC. Its protein is CASSPNSGRNIGYTF.

This clone appeared a few times. The chain combines TRBV5-4 with TRBJ1-1, with no clear D. In germline, CDR1 is SGHNT, CDR2 YYREEE (reference sequence). The length of the CDR3 is 15 residues. Deletions cut 4 bases from V and 0 bases from J, with 13 bases between. CDR3 amino acids: CASSPRRVMNTEAFF. As DNA, the CDR3 is TGTGCCAGCAGCCCCAGGCGAGTGATGAACACTGAAGCTTTCTTT.

This clone was observed a few times. The J gene is TRBJ2-1, the V gene TRBV19; 8 nucleotides match TRBD1. Germline V CDR1 and CDR2: LNHDA, SQIVND (reference sequence). This CDR3 spans 15 amino acids. Trimming at V came to 3 bases and at J to 6 bases, leaving 7 bases not matched to a gene. CDR3 residues: CASSIDRGNRNEQFF. The CDR3 DNA follows: TGTGCCAGTAGTATCGACAGGGGAAATCGCAATGAGCAGTTCTTC.

Written as DNA, the CDR3 is TGTGCCAGCAGTTACCGGACAAGGACAGGGGGCTATTATTTT. Its protein product is CASSYRTRTGGYYF. The rearrangement uses TRBV6-5 and TRBJ2-3; 11 bases fit TRBD1. This CDR3 is built from 14 residues. From germline, CDR1 is MNHEY and CDR2 SVGAGI. V was clipped by 2 bases and J by 15 bases; unmatched bases: 10.

This rearrangement joins TRBV7-9 to TRBJ1-1; no firm D call. Germline CDR1 is SEHNR and CDR2 is FQNEAQ (reference sequence). This CDR3 has 14 amino acids. V was trimmed by 7 bases and J by 0 bases, leaving 12 bases between them. The CDR3, as DNA: TGTGCCAGCATCGCCGACACCGTGAACACTGAAGCTTTCTTT. Translation: CASIADTVNTEAFF.

This clone was counted once. The chain couples TRBV5-1 to TRBJ1-5; no reliable D call. Trimming took off 0 bases at V and 0 bases at J, with 10 bases between the two ends. The CDR3 totals 16 residues. Germline-derived CDR1 and CDR2 are SGHRS and YFSETQ. CDR3 in amino acids: CASSLDGSTSNQPQHF. CDR3 nucleotide sequence: TGCGCCAGCAGCTTGGACGGCAGTACTAGCAATCAGCCCCAGCATTTT. Full variable domain (remainder filled in from reference TRBV5-1 and TRBJ1-5): KAGVTQTPRYLIKTRGQQVTLSCSPISGHRSVSWYQQTPGQGLQFLFEYFSETQRNKGNFPGRFSGRQFSNSRSEMNVSTLELGDSALYLCASSLDGSTSNQPQHFGDGTRLSIL.

The chain joins TRBV5-1 to TRBJ2-5, with D possibly matching TRBD1 (6 bases). Germline V gene data show CDR1 as SGHRS and CDR2 as YFSETQ. The CDR3 totals 15 residues. V lost 3 bases to trimming and J lost 5 bases, with 17 bases between them. Written as DNA, the CDR3 is TGCGCCAGCAGCTCCCTAACAGGGATCGGGGAGACCCAGTACTTC. Amino acids: CASSSLTGIGETQYF.

This clone was seen a few times. The chain has TRBV10-3 and TRBJ1-2; the D gene is possibly TRBD1 (6 bases). Germline-derived CDR1 and CDR2 are ENHRY and SYGVKD. CDR3 length equals 12 residues. V lost 11 bases and J lost 4, with 14 bases in between. CDR3 residues: CASSTGLYGYTF. The CDR3 DNA reads as TGTGCCTCGTCGACAGGACTCTATGGCTACACCTTC.

As DNA, the CDR3 is TGTGCCAGCAGCCTTCCGTGGGGGTCCACAGATACGCAGTATTTT. This sequence encodes CASSLPWGSTDTQYF. The chain carries TRBV16 and TRBJ2-3, with D perhaps given as TRBD1 or TRBD2 (5 bases each). Germline values: CDR1 KGHSY, CDR2 FQNENV. The V gene lost 4 bases and the J gene lost 2 bases, with 13 bases spanning the gap. The CDR3 is 15 amino acids.

V usage is TRBV7-9 and J usage is TRBJ1-1; D remains ambiguous. Germline assignment: CDR1 SEHNR and CDR2 FQNEAQ (reference sequence). Trimming removed 5 bases at V and 10 bases at J, with 17 bases between. The CDR3 loop spans 13 amino acids. The CDR3 sequence: CASSRLASGGAFF. The CDR3 DNA is TGTGCCAGCAGCCGACTGGCTTCAGGCGGAGCTTTCTTT.

This clone was counted a few times. This chain uses TRBV5-8 with TRBJ2-7; TRBD1 matches 9 bases. Germline values: CDR1 SGHTS, CDR2 YDEGEE. V lost 6 bases to trimming and J lost 3 bases; unmatched junction nucleotides: 7. CDR3 size: 14 residues. Written as DNA, the CDR3 is TGTGCCAGCACCGGGACAGGGTACAGCTACGAGCAGTACTTC. Protein product: CASTGTGYSYEQYF.